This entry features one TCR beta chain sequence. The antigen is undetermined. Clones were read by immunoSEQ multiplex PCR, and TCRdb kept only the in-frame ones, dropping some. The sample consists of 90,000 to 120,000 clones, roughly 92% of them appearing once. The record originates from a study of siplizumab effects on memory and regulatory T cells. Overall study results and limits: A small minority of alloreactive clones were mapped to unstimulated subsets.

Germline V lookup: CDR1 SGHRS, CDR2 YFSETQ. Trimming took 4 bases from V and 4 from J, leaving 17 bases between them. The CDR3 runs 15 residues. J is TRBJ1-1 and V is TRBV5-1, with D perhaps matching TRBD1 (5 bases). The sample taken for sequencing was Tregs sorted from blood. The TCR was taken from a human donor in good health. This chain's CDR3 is CASSPSQGRGTEAFF. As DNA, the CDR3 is TGCGCCAGCAGCCCCTCTCAAGGGAGGGGCACTGAAGCTTTCTTT.